This T cell receptor (beta chain) emerged from a study of breast tumors, draining lymph nodes, adjacent tissues listed by TCRdb under 2016. Background for the entire study: In breast cancer patients, the study compared the TCR beta repertoires of tumor, adjacent nontumor tissue and axillary lymph nodes. The study aimed to assess the relationships and possible T-cell exchange between tumor, surrounding tissue and draining lymph node repertoires in human breast cancer. General findings and caveats noted by the study authors: Tumors showed preferential V and J gene usage, and their T-cell repertoire diversity fell below that of lymph nodes yet above that of nontumor tissue. Tumor and nontumor tissue repertoires were found to be significantly more similar in luminal-like than in basal-like breast cancer. The conclusion that tumor T cells originate in lymph nodes was framed as consistent with a hypothesis rather than directly demonstrated. The data were considered consistent with the idea that most tumor T cells come from the lymph node and then expand in tumor tissue.

V is shortened by 3 bases, J by 4 bases, and the region joining them spans 16 bases. From the germline V gene (reference sequence), CDR1 is DFQATT and CDR2 is SNEGSKA. The CDR3 covers 15 residues, taking in both the cysteine and the phenylalanine. Of the read, only the CDR3 DNA is kept; its 45 bases are in frame from base 1. TCRdb names Illumina HiSeq 2000 as the instrument used. TCR beta chain libraries were generated by multiplex PCR amplification. High-throughput sequencing was used to analyze the amplified TCR beta chain products. In TCRdb, the public reads were trimmed at Q25 with fastp and aligned with MiXCR, with productive beta chains retained. Entries are consolidated by CDR3 protein sequence, retaining the most common genes and DNA. The table for this sample lists around 140,000 distinct CDR3 sequences; about a fifth of them were counted only once. The ten largest clonotypes hold roughly 2.7% of the sample.

This clonotype was seen repeatedly, ten times or more. No antigen is known for it. There are no base qualities to consult, and no much larger clone falls within one base. Lymph node samples were obtained from the axillary draining lymph nodes of breast cancer patients. The chain is encoded by TRBV20-1 joined to TRBJ2-1; a tentative D call is TRBD1 (6 bases match). The sequence was collected from a female donor with breast cancer. Some clones in this sample may be carry-over from other donors' samples. Sequenced input: axillary lymph node tissue. The bases are TGCAGTGCTAGGGACAGTCGAAGGGCTTACAATGAGCAGTTCTTC. The translation is CSARDSRRAYNEQFF.